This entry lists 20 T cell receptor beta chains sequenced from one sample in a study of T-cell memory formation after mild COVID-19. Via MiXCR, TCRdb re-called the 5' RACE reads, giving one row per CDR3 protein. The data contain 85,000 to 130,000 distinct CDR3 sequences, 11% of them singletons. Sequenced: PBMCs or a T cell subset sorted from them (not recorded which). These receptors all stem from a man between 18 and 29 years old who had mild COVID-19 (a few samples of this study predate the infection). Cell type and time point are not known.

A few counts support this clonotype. The CDR3 spells CASSFGGDTQYF. The CDR3 bases are TGTGCCAGCAGTTTTGGTGGGGATACGCAGTATTTT. This sequence joins TRBV12-3 or TRBV12-4 and TRBJ2-3; no reliable D call. The CDR3 is 12 amino acids. Trimming stripped 3 bases from V and 6 bases from J, with 7 bases between.

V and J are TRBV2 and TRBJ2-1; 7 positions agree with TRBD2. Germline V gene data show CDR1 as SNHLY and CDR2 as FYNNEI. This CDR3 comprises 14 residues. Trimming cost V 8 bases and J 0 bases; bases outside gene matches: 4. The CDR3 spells CASRGEGSYNEQFF. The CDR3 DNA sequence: TGTGCCAGCCGGGGGGAGGGCTCCTACAATGAGCAGTTCTTC.

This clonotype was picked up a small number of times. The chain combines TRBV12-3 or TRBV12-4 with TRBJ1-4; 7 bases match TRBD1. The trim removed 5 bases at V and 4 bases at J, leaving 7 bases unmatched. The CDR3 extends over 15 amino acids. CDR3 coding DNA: TGTGCCAGCAGTGGAGTAGGGGGCGGTAATGAAAAACTGTTTTTT. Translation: CASSGVGGGNEKLFF.

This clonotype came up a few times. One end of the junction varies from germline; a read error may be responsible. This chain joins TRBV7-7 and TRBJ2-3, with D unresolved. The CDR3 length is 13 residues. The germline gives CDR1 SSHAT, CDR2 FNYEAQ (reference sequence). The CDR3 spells CASSLDLTDTQYF. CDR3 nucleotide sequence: TGTGCTAGCAGCTTAGACCTCACAGATACGCAGTATTTT.

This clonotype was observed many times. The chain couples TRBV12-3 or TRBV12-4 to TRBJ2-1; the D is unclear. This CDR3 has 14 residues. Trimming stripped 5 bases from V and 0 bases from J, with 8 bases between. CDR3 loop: CASSPDTSYNEQFF. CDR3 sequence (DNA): TGTGCCAGCAGTCCAGATACCTCCTACAATGAGCAGTTCTTC.

CDR3 DNA: TGTGCCAGCAGCTTAGTCTTGGGGGCCAGCGATGAGCAGTTCTTC. It is translated as CASSLVLGASDEQFF. The chain uses TRBV7-9 and TRBJ2-1; tentative D call: TRBD1 (6 bases). V lost 1 base and J lost 8, with 15 bases in between. The CDR3 has 15 amino acids. Germline V gene lookup returns CDR1 SEHNR and CDR2 FQNEAQ (reference sequence).

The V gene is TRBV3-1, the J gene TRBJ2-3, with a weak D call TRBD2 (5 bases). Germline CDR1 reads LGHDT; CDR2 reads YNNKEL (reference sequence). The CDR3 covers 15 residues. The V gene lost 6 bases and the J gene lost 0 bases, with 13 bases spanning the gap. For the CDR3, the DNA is TGTGCCAGCAGTCCCCAGAGCGGCAGCACAGATACGCAGTATTTT. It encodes CASSPQSGSTDTQYF.

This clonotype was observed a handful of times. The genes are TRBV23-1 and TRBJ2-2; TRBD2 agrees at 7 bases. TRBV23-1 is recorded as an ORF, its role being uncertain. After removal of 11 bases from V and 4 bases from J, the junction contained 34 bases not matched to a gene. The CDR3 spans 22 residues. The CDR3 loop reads CAWLGRGLISQKDTAATGELFF. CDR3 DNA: TGCGCCTGGCTTGGGAGGGGATTGATCAGTCAGAAGGACACCGCAGCCACCGGGGAGCTGTTTTTT.

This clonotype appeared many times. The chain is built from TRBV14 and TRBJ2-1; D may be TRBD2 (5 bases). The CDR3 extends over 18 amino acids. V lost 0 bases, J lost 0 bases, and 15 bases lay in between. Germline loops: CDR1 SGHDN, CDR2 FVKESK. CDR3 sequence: CASSQDPISVSSYNEQFF. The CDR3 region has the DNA TGTGCCAGCAGCCAAGATCCTATTAGCGTAAGCTCCTACAATGAGCAGTTCTTC.

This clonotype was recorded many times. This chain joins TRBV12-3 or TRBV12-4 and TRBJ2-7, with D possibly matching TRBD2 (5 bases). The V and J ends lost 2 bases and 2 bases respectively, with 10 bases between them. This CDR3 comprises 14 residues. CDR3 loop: CASSLYTRPYEQYF. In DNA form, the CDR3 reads TGTGCCAGCAGTTTATACACTAGACCCTACGAGCAGTACTTC.

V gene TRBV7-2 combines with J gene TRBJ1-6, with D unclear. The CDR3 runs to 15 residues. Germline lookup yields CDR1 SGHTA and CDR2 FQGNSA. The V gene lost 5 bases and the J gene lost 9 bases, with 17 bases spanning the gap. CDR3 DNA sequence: TGTGCCAGCAGCCAAGTGGGCAGGTTGGGTTCACCCCTCCACTTT. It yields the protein CASSQVGRLGSPLHF.

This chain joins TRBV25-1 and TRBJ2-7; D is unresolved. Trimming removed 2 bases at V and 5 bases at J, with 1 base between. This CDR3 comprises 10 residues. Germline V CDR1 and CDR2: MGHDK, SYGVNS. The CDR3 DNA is TGTGCCAGCAGTGAAGACGAGCAGTACTTC. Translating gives CASSEDEQYF.

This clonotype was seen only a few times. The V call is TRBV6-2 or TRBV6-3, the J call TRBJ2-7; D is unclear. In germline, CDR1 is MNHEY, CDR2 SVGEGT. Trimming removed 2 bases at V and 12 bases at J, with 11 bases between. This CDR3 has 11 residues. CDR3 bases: TGTGCCAGCAGTTACCTCCTGACACCGTACGTC. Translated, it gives CASSYLLTPYV.

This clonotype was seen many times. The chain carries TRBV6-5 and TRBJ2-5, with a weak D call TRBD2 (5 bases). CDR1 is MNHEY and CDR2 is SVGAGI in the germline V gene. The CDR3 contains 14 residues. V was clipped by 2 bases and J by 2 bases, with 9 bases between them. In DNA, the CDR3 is TGTGCCAGCAGTTACCCGGGAAGTCAAGAGACCCAGTACTTC. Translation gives CASSYPGSQETQYF.

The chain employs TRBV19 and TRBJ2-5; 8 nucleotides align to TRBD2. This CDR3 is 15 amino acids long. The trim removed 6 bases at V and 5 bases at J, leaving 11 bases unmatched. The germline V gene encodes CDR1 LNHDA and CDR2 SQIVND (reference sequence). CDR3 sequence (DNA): TGTGCCAGTAGACCCGGCGGGGGGCTGGGGGAGACCCAGTACTTC. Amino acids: CASRPGGGLGETQYF.

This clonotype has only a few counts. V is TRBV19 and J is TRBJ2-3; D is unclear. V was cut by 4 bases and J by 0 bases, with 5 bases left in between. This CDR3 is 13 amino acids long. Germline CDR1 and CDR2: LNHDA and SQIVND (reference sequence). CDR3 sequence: CASSKASTDTQYF. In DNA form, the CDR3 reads TGTGCCAGTAGTAAAGCTAGCACAGATACGCAGTATTTT.

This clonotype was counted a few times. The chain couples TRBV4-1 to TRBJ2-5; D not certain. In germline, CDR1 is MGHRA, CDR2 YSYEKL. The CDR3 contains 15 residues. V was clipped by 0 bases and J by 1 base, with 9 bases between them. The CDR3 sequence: CASSQDSNLQETQYF. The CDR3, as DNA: TGCGCCAGCAGCCAAGATTCGAACCTCCAAGAGACCCAGTACTTC.

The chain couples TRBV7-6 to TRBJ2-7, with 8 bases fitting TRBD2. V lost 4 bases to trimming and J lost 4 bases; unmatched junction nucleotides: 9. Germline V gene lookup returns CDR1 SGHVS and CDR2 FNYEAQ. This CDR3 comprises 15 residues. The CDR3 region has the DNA TGTGCCAGCAGCTACCGGGAGGGGTCCTTATACGAGCAGTACTTC. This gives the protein CASSYREGSLYEQYF.

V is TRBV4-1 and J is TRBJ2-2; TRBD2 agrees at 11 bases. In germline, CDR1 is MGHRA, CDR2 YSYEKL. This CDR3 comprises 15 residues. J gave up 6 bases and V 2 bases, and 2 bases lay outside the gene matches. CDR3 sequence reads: CASSQLAGGPGELFF. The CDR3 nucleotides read TGCGCCAGCAGCCAATTAGCGGGGGGGCCCGGGGAGCTGTTTTTT.

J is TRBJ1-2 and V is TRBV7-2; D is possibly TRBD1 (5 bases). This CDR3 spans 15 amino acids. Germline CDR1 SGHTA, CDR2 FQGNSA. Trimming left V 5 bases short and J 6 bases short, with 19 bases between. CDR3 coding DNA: TGTGCCAGCAGCCGAGGACCTCCAGGGCCGGATGGCTACACCTTC. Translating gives CASSRGPPGPDGYTF.